This TCR beta chain was recorded in a study of cytomegalovirus exposure and HLA in healthy donors. The repertoire was sequenced with immunoSEQ multiplex PCR; TCRdb's copy has only in-frame clones and lacks some. Here the sample spans 100,000 to 150,000 clones, 80% to 90% being singletons. The CDR3 has 13 amino acids. V was pared by 7 bases and J by 1 base, with 3 bases of the junction left unmatched. Germline V gene lookup returns CDR1 SGHRS and CDR2 YFSETQ. The TCR originated in a woman younger than 30 in good health and CMV-seronegative. Sequencing was performed on PBMCs. The gene calls are TRBV5-1 and TRBJ1-1; the match to TRBD1 covers 8 bases. The CDR3 DNA sequence: TGCGCCAGCCAAGGACAGGGGAACACTGAAGCTTTCTTT. Translating gives CASQGQGNTEAFF.